This T cell receptor beta chain comes out of a study of blood T cells in healthy people across ages. Turning to the study itself: Per two T cells, template switching captured roughly one barcoded beta molecule.

A J-beta primer mix and a sample-barcoded 5' primer were used in a second PCR of roughly 6 to 11 cycles. TCRdb re-analysed the 5' RACE reads in MiXCR, keeping a single row per CDR3 protein. The repertoire holds under 1 million distinct CDR3 sequences, with 40% to 50% as singletons. The V end lost 1 base, the J end lost 2 bases, and 15 bases lay between the germline ends. The length of the CDR3 is 16 residues. Germline lookup yields CDR1 MDHEN and CDR2 SYDVKM. General study findings and limits: Age advanced and TCR beta diversity per million T cells fell, roughly linearly. Any changes in expanded clonotypes were possibly confounded, as donor CMV status remained unknown. Higher diversity and more naive CD4+ cells were features of long-lived donors, compared to aged donors.

Regarding this clonotype: No antigen is known for it.

The sequencing input was blood. This TCR was sampled from a man aged 55-75 years in good health. V gene TRBV28 combines with J gene TRBJ2-7; D is unresolved. Here the CDR3 DNA reads TGTGCCAGCAGTTTATTCTTCGAGTATTTAACCTACGAGCAGTACTTC. It yields the protein CASSLFFEYLTYEQYF. The whole variable domain, filled in from reference TRBV28 and TRBJ2-7, reads DVKVTQSSRYLVKRTGEKVFLECVQDMDHENMFWYRQDPGLGLRLIYFSYDVKMKEKGDIPEGYSVSREKKERFSLILESASTNQTSMYLCASSLFFEYLTYEQYFGPGTRLTVT.